This T cell receptor (beta chain) was identified in a study of chemoradiotherapy in HPV16-positive cancers. Here immunoSEQ multiplex PCR was the method, and the copy in TCRdb shows in-frame clones only, minus some. Altogether about 500 clones are present, 82% being singletons, with the ten largest covering 20%. The CDR3 contains 13 residues. The V gene's germline CDR1 is SGHDT and CDR2 YYEEEE. V shed 1 base and J shed 5 bases, with 9 bases lying between them. The sample here was tumor tissue, taken from a patient who underwent chemoradiotherapy. The receptor's source is a human donor with HPV-associated anogenital cancer. This chain uses TRBV5-6 with TRBJ1-1, with D possibly being TRBD1 (5 bases). The CDR3 nucleotides are TGTGCCAGCAGCTTGACAGGAAGTACTGAAGCTTTCTTT. Translation: CASSLTGSTEAFF.